This T cell receptor (beta chain) was retrieved from a study of T cells after yellow fever vaccination. Study overall: Preparation used SMART-Seq v4 Ultra Low Input for the low-cell-number fractions. General study findings and limits: FACS-sorted repertoires could contain abundant clonotypes contaminating from the bulk population. A faster peak, day 5 versus 15, was reached by the weaker secondary response.

5'RACE template switching produced TCR cDNA carrying a universal primer site and UMIs. In TCRdb, the 5' RACE reads were re-called with MiXCR into one record per CDR3 protein. The sample comprises roughly 300,000 distinct CDR3 sequences, 7% to 9% of which are singletons, and 17% rests with the top ten. The CDR3 has 17 amino acids. Trimming stripped 3 bases from V and 1 base from J, with 19 bases between. Per the germline V gene, CDR1 is SGHDT and CDR2 is YYEEEE. In this sample, this clonotype turned up a few times. Its antigen is currently unknown. This material consisted of PBMCs, taken roughly seven weeks after the first yellow fever vaccination. The sequence was obtained from a man aged 18 to 30 who received the YFV17D yellow fever vaccine. The chain couples TRBV5-6 to TRBJ1-1; D unresolved. In nucleotides, the CDR3 is TGTGCCAGCAGCTCCTCACGGACGGGCCCGTGGAACACTGAAGCTTTCTTT. Translated, it gives CASSSSRTGPWNTEAFF.